A single sample gave rise to the 3 T cell receptor beta chains below, sequenced in a study of blood T cell repertoires in COVID-19. The table came from immunoSEQ multiplex PCR; TCRdb's copy has only in-frame clones and leaves some out. The table records roughly 150,000 clones, roughly 84% of them present only once. The sequencing sample was made of PBMCs or T cells enriched from blood (not recorded which). These receptors were taken from a man aged 45-65 years in a cohort exposed to, infected with or recovered from COVID-19 (not recorded which).

The J gene is TRBJ1-1, the V gene TRBV7-2, with 8 bases fitting TRBD1. Germline CDR1 reads SGHTA; CDR2 reads FQGNSA. The CDR3 extends over 14 amino acids. Trimming took 6 bases from V and 1 from J; bases not matched to a gene: 4. As DNA, the CDR3 is TGTGCCAGCAGGCTCACAGGGGGGAACACTGAAGCTTTCTTT. This gives the protein CASRLTGGNTEAFF.

The chain carries TRBV7-9 and TRBJ1-2, with D uncertain. The ends were cut back, 8 bases at V and 8 bases at J, with 12 bases in the middle. CDR1 and CDR2 from the germline V gene are SEHNR and FQNEAQ (reference sequence). The CDR3 totals 11 residues. The CDR3 DNA is TGTGCCAGCCTTGGAGTAGAAGGCTACACCTTC. This encodes CASLGVEGYTF.

This chain uses TRBV6-5 with TRBJ2-1, with 9 nucleotides matching TRBD1. V dropped 6 bases and J dropped 5; count of bases not matched to a gene: 8. Germline CDR1 is MNHEY and CDR2 is SVGAGI. The CDR3 length is 15 residues. The CDR3 coding sequence is TGTGCCAGCAGCAAACAGGGGGCAAAAAACAATGAGCAGTTCTTC. It translates to CASSKQGAKNNEQFF.